Listed below are T cell receptor beta chains from one sample, sequenced in a study of T cell responses to AZD1222 COVID-19 vaccine. Measured with immunoSEQ multiplex PCR; TCRdb has only the in-frame clones, and not every one. The data show some 130,000 clones, about 94% seen once. The material was peripheral blood, obtained on day 0 of AZD1222 vaccination. The origin of the receptors is an adult in good health. Both conserved end residues are part of each CDR3. The D gene is left open where the match is weak. Rows give clone size only sometimes, using once, few, many, or a class for an expanded clone.

cdr3_nt: TGTGCCTGGGGGACCGGGACAGGGGGAACCGGGGAGCTGTTTTTT; cdr3_aa: CAWGTGTGGTGELFF; v_call: TRBV30; d_call: TRBD1; j_call: TRBJ2-2; clone_size: .
cdr3_nt: TGTGCCAGCAGTGTTACACTCACAGGGAACACCATATATTTT; cdr3_aa: CASSVTLTGNTIYF; v_call: TRBV2; d_call: .; j_call: TRBJ1-3; clone_size: .
cdr3_nt: TGTGCCAGCAGCCCGGGACAGGGATGGGAGACCCAGTACTTC; cdr3_aa: CASSPGQGWETQYF; v_call: TRBV5-4; d_call: TRBD1; j_call: TRBJ2-5; clone_size: .
cdr3_nt: TGTGCCAGCAGCTTAGAGCAGAGCACAGATACGCAGTATTTT; cdr3_aa: CASSLEQSTDTQYF; v_call: TRBV7-9; d_call: .; j_call: TRBJ2-3; clone_size: .
cdr3_nt: TGTGCCAGCAGTTGGGACAGGGGAGAGACCCAGTACTTC; cdr3_aa: CASSWDRGETQYF; v_call: TRBV12-3/TRBV12-4; d_call: TRBD1; j_call: TRBJ2-5; clone_size: .
cdr3_nt: TGTGCCAGCAGCCCCCCCGGGGCTGAAGCTTTCTTT; cdr3_aa: CASSPPGAEAFF; v_call: TRBV6-5; d_call: .; j_call: TRBJ1-1; clone_size: .
cdr3_nt: TGTGCCAGCTCAACGGGACTAGCGGGAATAGGCTACGAGCAGTACTTC; cdr3_aa: CASSTGLAGIGYEQYF; v_call: TRBV18; d_call: TRBD2; j_call: TRBJ2-7; clone_size: .
cdr3_nt: TGTGCCAGCAGCCAAGATGGGAAGTACACAGATACGCAGTATTTT; cdr3_aa: CASSQDGKYTDTQYF; v_call: TRBV4-2; d_call: .; j_call: TRBJ2-3; clone_size: .
cdr3_nt: TGCAGCGTTGCTGTACTAGCGGGTGGTGAGCAGTTCTTC; cdr3_aa: CSVAVLAGGEQFF; v_call: TRBV29-1; d_call: TRBD2; j_call: TRBJ2-1; clone_size: .
cdr3_nt: TGTGCCAGCAGCGTAGGCGGGTACTCTGGAAACACCATATATTTT; cdr3_aa: CASSVGGYSGNTIYF; v_call: TRBV9; d_call: .; j_call: TRBJ1-3; clone_size: .
cdr3_nt: TGTGCCAGCAGGAAAGGGGGGGAAGAGACCCAGTACTTC; cdr3_aa: CASRKGGEETQYF; v_call: TRBV7-9; d_call: .; j_call: TRBJ2-5; clone_size: .
cdr3_nt: TGTGCCAGCAGTTTAAGGGGGGGAGGTCGTGAAAAACTGTTTTTT; cdr3_aa: CASSLRGGGREKLFF; v_call: TRBV27; d_call: .; j_call: TRBJ1-4; clone_size: .
cdr3_nt: TGTGCCAGCTCACCGTCGACTAGCGAAAATGAGCAGTTCTTC; cdr3_aa: CASSPSTSENEQFF; v_call: TRBV18; d_call: TRBD2; j_call: TRBJ2-1; clone_size: once
cdr3_nt: TGTGCCAGCAGCAGGACTGGGACGGAACCTTACTATGGCTACACCTTC; cdr3_aa: CASSRTGTEPYYGYTF; v_call: TRBV7-9; d_call: .; j_call: TRBJ1-2; clone_size: .
cdr3_nt: TGTGCCAGTAGTATAATTGGCGGGAGTACAGATACGCAGTATTTT; cdr3_aa: CASSIIGGSTDTQYF; v_call: TRBV19; d_call: TRBD2; j_call: TRBJ2-3; clone_size: .
cdr3_nt: TGTGCCAGCAGTTTAAGGGGGGATCAGCCCCAGCATTTT; cdr3_aa: CASSLRGDQPQHF; v_call: TRBV28; d_call: .; j_call: TRBJ1-5; clone_size: .
cdr3_nt: TGTGCCAGCAGCTTCGGTGGAGAGACCCAGTACTTC; cdr3_aa: CASSFGGETQYF; v_call: TRBV7-9; d_call: .; j_call: TRBJ2-5; clone_size: .
cdr3_nt: TGTGCCAGCGCCGGCGGGGGCCAAGAGACCCAGTACTTC; cdr3_aa: CASAGGGQETQYF; v_call: TRBV6-5; d_call: TRBD2; j_call: TRBJ2-5; clone_size: .
cdr3_nt: TGCGCCAGCAGCCCAATGACAGGGGAAGGAACTGAAGCTTTCTTT; cdr3_aa: CASSPMTGEGTEAFF; v_call: TRBV5-1; d_call: TRBD1; j_call: TRBJ1-1; clone_size: .
cdr3_nt: TGTGCCAGCAGCTGGGGGGCTGGCACCGGGGAGCTGTTTTTT; cdr3_aa: CASSWGAGTGELFF; v_call: TRBV11-2; d_call: .; j_call: TRBJ2-2; clone_size: .
cdr3_nt: TGTGCCAGCAGCATAACTGGGGCCAACGTCCTGACTTTC; cdr3_aa: CASSITGANVLTF; v_call: TRBV7-3; d_call: .; j_call: TRBJ2-6; clone_size: .
cdr3_nt: TGTGCCATCTCTGGGACTAGCGGACGCGCAAGCTCCTACAATGAGCAGTTCTTC; cdr3_aa: CAISGTSGRASSYNEQFF; v_call: TRBV10-3; d_call: TRBD2; j_call: TRBJ2-1; clone_size: .
cdr3_nt: TGTGCCAGTAGTATTTTGGCAGGGGGCAAAGCTAACTATGGCTACACCTTC; cdr3_aa: CASSILAGGKANYGYTF; v_call: TRBV19; d_call: TRBD1; j_call: TRBJ1-2; clone_size: once
cdr3_nt: TGTGCCAGCAGCCAGGACAGTCGAAACACCGGGGAGCTGTTTTTT; cdr3_aa: CASSQDSRNTGELFF; v_call: TRBV27; d_call: .; j_call: TRBJ2-2; clone_size: .
cdr3_nt: TGTGCCACCAGTGATCCCAGCGGGAGGCTCAATGAGCAGTTCTTC; cdr3_aa: CATSDPSGRLNEQFF; v_call: TRBV24-1; d_call: TRBD2; j_call: TRBJ2-1; clone_size: .
cdr3_nt: TGTGCCAGCAGCCAACTAGCAGGGAGCGGCGAGCAGTACTTC; cdr3_aa: CASSQLAGSGEQYF; v_call: TRBV3-1/TRBV3-2; d_call: .; j_call: TRBJ2-7; clone_size: .
cdr3_nt: TGCAGCGTTGAGTTGGGAGGGGATCAGCCCCAGCATTTT; cdr3_aa: CSVELGGDQPQHF; v_call: TRBV29-1; d_call: .; j_call: TRBJ1-5; clone_size: .
cdr3_nt: TGTGCCAGCAGCTCACCGACTAGCGGGAGGCACAGCTCCTACAATGAGCAGTTCTTC; cdr3_aa: CASSSPTSGRHSSYNEQFF; v_call: TRBV28; d_call: TRBD2; j_call: TRBJ2-1; clone_size: .
cdr3_nt: TGTGCCATCAGTGAGAATGCGGAAAGCTCTGGAAACACCATATATTTT; cdr3_aa: CAISENAESSGNTIYF; v_call: TRBV10-3; d_call: .; j_call: TRBJ1-3; clone_size: .
cdr3_nt: TGTGCCAGCAGCGTAGGTCCCCAACTGGGCACCGGGGAGCTGTTTTTT; cdr3_aa: CASSVGPQLGTGELFF; v_call: TRBV9; d_call: .; j_call: TRBJ2-2; clone_size: .
cdr3_nt: TGCAGTGCTAGTAGGGGGGGAGGTCAGCCCCAGCATTTT; cdr3_aa: CSASRGGGQPQHF; v_call: TRBV20-1; d_call: .; j_call: TRBJ1-5; clone_size: .
cdr3_nt: TGTGCCAGCAGTTTATTGGGGACTCAGGGGGTCCACGAGCAGTACTTC; cdr3_aa: CASSLLGTQGVHEQYF; v_call: TRBV27; d_call: .; j_call: TRBJ2-7; clone_size: .
cdr3_nt: TGTGCCAGCAGGCTAAGACTAGCGGGAGTTGGTGATACGCAGTATTTT; cdr3_aa: CASRLRLAGVGDTQYF; v_call: TRBV28; d_call: TRBD2; j_call: TRBJ2-3; clone_size: .
cdr3_nt: TGTGCCAGCAGTGCCCGGACAGGGAATAATTCACCCCTCCACTTT; cdr3_aa: CASSARTGNNSPLHF; v_call: TRBV27; d_call: TRBD1; j_call: TRBJ1-6; clone_size: .
cdr3_nt: TGTGCCAGCAGCCTCCTGGGTGTAAGCAATCAGCCCCAGCATTTT; cdr3_aa: CASSLLGVSNQPQHF; v_call: TRBV6-2/TRBV6-3; d_call: .; j_call: TRBJ1-5; clone_size: .
cdr3_nt: TGTGCCAGCAGCCTTACACTCCACTCGGACGGGGACAATGAGCAGTTCTTC; cdr3_aa: CASSLTLHSDGDNEQFF; v_call: TRBV9; d_call: .; j_call: TRBJ2-1; clone_size: .
cdr3_nt: TGTGCCAGCAGAGCTAGCGGGAGGGGGGCAGATACGCAGTATTTT; cdr3_aa: CASRASGRGADTQYF; v_call: TRBV6-5; d_call: TRBD2; j_call: TRBJ2-3; clone_size: .
cdr3_nt: TGTGCTAGTGGGACAGGACCTGAAAAACTGTTTTTT; cdr3_aa: CASGTGPEKLFF; v_call: TRBV12-5; d_call: .; j_call: TRBJ1-4; clone_size: .
cdr3_nt: TGTGCCAGCAGTTACTCCCGAGGCACTAGCACAGATACGCAGTATTTT; cdr3_aa: CASSYSRGTSTDTQYF; v_call: TRBV6-2/TRBV6-3; d_call: .; j_call: TRBJ2-3; clone_size: .
cdr3_nt: TGTGCCAGCAGTAAGACAGGGAGCGCTGAAGCTTTCTTT; cdr3_aa: CASSKTGSAEAFF; v_call: TRBV27; d_call: TRBD1; j_call: TRBJ1-1; clone_size: .
cdr3_nt: TGTGCCAGCAGCTTAAGCGGGAGGCGATCTGGGGCCAACGTCCTGACTTTC; cdr3_aa: CASSLSGRRSGANVLTF; v_call: TRBV11-2; d_call: TRBD2; j_call: TRBJ2-6; clone_size: .
cdr3_nt: TGCAGCGTTGAAGAATTCGATATTAGGGGGTTGTGGCAGTTCTTC; cdr3_aa: CSVEEFDIRGLWQFF; v_call: TRBV29-1; d_call: .; j_call: TRBJ2-1; clone_size: .
cdr3_nt: TGTGCCAGCAGCTTAATCCAGGGATCAAGCCCTGAAGCTTTCTTT; cdr3_aa: CASSLIQGSSPEAFF; v_call: TRBV11-2; d_call: .; j_call: TRBJ1-1; clone_size: .
cdr3_nt: TGTGCCTGGAGCCCTCTTAATGAGCAGTTCTTC; cdr3_aa: CAWSPLNEQFF; v_call: TRBV30; d_call: .; j_call: TRBJ2-1; clone_size: .
cdr3_nt: TGTGCCAGCAGCCACCGACAGGGGCTTAATGAAAAACTGTTTTTT; cdr3_aa: CASSHRQGLNEKLFF; v_call: TRBV3-1/TRBV3-2; d_call: TRBD1; j_call: TRBJ1-4; clone_size: .
cdr3_nt: TGTGCCTGGAGCAGTTCGTGGGACACCTACAATTCACCCCTCCACTTT; cdr3_aa: CAWSSSWDTYNSPLHF; v_call: TRBV30; d_call: .; j_call: TRBJ1-6; clone_size: .
cdr3_nt: TGTGCCATCAGTGGGCGAGGGAGAAGTTACAATGAGCAGTTCTTC; cdr3_aa: CAISGRGRSYNEQFF; v_call: TRBV10-3; d_call: .; j_call: TRBJ2-1; clone_size: .
cdr3_nt: TGTGCCAGCAGGAAGGGACAGGGGATCTACGAGCAGTACTTC; cdr3_aa: CASRKGQGIYEQYF; v_call: TRBV7-9; d_call: TRBD1; j_call: TRBJ2-7; clone_size: .
cdr3_nt: TGTGCCAGCGCCTACGGCAATTACGAGCAGTACTTC; cdr3_aa: CASAYGNYEQYF; v_call: TRBV2; d_call: .; j_call: TRBJ2-7; clone_size: once
cdr3_nt: TGTGCCAGTAGTAATAGACTAGCGGGAGGACTCACAGATACGCAGTATTTT; cdr3_aa: CASSNRLAGGLTDTQYF; v_call: TRBV19; d_call: TRBD2; j_call: TRBJ2-3; clone_size: .
cdr3_nt: TGTGCCAGCAGCCGAGAGACAGTACAATCCTACGAGCAGTACTTC; cdr3_aa: CASSRETVQSYEQYF; v_call: TRBV14; d_call: .; j_call: TRBJ2-7; clone_size: .
cdr3_nt: TGTGCCAGCAGTTTACGCCCCCCCTACGAGCAGTACTTC; cdr3_aa: CASSLRPPYEQYF; v_call: TRBV27; d_call: .; j_call: TRBJ2-7; clone_size: .
cdr3_nt: TGTGCCAGCAGCGTAGACGTATCGGGCACAGATACGCAGTATTTT; cdr3_aa: CASSVDVSGTDTQYF; v_call: TRBV9; d_call: .; j_call: TRBJ2-3; clone_size: .
cdr3_nt: TGTGCCAGCAGCCCCGGACAGCCAGCAACTAATGAAAAACTGTTTTTT; cdr3_aa: CASSPGQPATNEKLFF; v_call: TRBV9; d_call: .; j_call: TRBJ1-4; clone_size: .
cdr3_nt: TGTGCCAGCGAACGTGAAAAACTGTTTTTT; cdr3_aa: CASEREKLFF; v_call: TRBV28; d_call: .; j_call: TRBJ1-4; clone_size: .
cdr3_nt: TGCGCCAGCAGCTTTCTCCAGGGAGGTGAGCAGTACTTC; cdr3_aa: CASSFLQGGEQYF; v_call: TRBV5-1; d_call: .; j_call: TRBJ2-7; clone_size: once
cdr3_nt: TGTGCCAGCAGTTTAGGGACAGGGGCCTACGAGCAGTACTTC; cdr3_aa: CASSLGTGAYEQYF; v_call: TRBV27; d_call: TRBD1; j_call: TRBJ2-7; clone_size: once
cdr3_nt: TGTGCCAGCTCGCCCACTACAGGGGGCATAGAGACCCAGTACTTC; cdr3_aa: CASSPTTGGIETQYF; v_call: TRBV18; d_call: TRBD1; j_call: TRBJ2-5; clone_size: .
cdr3_nt: TGTGCCAGCAGTTTGGCAGGGGGCGATAGATATGGCTACACCTTC; cdr3_aa: CASSLAGGDRYGYTF; v_call: TRBV28; d_call: TRBD1; j_call: TRBJ1-2; clone_size: .
cdr3_nt: TGTGCCAGCAGCCCATCAGCGGGCGACGAGCAGTACTTC; cdr3_aa: CASSPSAGDEQYF; v_call: TRBV5-4; d_call: .; j_call: TRBJ2-7; clone_size: .